Following are 26 T cell receptor beta chains from one sample sequenced in a study of blood T cell repertoires in COVID-19. Sequencing was performed with immunoSEQ multiplex PCR; in TCRdb, only in-frame clones are kept and a portion is missing. In the table there are hundreds of thousands of clones, roughly 91% of which are singletons. Sequencing input: peripheral blood. These receptors originate from a woman in her fifties or sixties with COVID-19, enrolled during active disease.

This clone occurred once. The chain employs TRBV7-9 and TRBJ2-7, with 7 bases that match TRBD1. There are 15 residues in the CDR3. V gave up 4 bases and J gave up 5 bases; unmatched junction bases: 11. From germline, CDR1 is SEHNR and CDR2 FQNEAQ (reference sequence). CDR3 nucleotides: TGTGCCAGCAGCTCACCGGGACAAGGGGGCAACGAGCAGTACTTC. Its translation is CASSSPGQGGNEQYF.

The V gene is TRBV7-8, the J gene TRBJ2-5, with 7 bases that match TRBD1. Germline V gene data show CDR1 as SGHVS and CDR2 as FQNEAQ. The CDR3 sequence is 13 residues long. Germline trimming cut 5 bases from V and 5 bases from J; bases unmatched to any gene: 5. DNA for the CDR3: TGTGCCAGCAGCGTACAGGGGACGGAGACCCAGTACTTC. This translates into CASSVQGTETQYF.

The rearrangement links TRBV11-2 to TRBJ2-7; D unclear. The CDR3 is made up of 13 amino acids. Germline V gene data show CDR1 as SGHAT and CDR2 as FQNNGV. Trimming left V 4 bases short and J 2 bases short, with 9 bases between. CDR3 protein: CASSSLSTYEQYF. The CDR3 coding sequence is TGTGCCAGCAGCTCACTCTCGACCTACGAGCAGTACTTC.

In this sample, this clone turned up once. J is TRBJ2-5 and V is TRBV18, with D uncertain. Germline CDR1 is KGHSH and CDR2 is LQKENI. This CDR3 contains 15 residues. V lost 3 bases and J lost 2, with 13 bases in between. CDR3: CASSPSDFGQETQYF. DNA for the CDR3: TGTGCCAGCTCACCTTCGGATTTCGGGCAAGAGACCCAGTACTTC.

Details on this clone: Other DNA sequences in this sample translate to the same CDR3. This chain joins TRBV7-9 and TRBJ1-2, with TRBD1 identical over 9 bases. CDR1 is SEHNR and CDR2 is FQNEAQ in the germline V gene (reference sequence). V dropped 1 base and J dropped 8; count of bases not matched to a gene: 2. This CDR3 contains 13 residues. The CDR3 loop is CASSLGQGGGYTF. DNA for the CDR3: TGTGCCAGCAGCTTAGGACAGGGGGGCGGCTACACCTTC.

The chain couples TRBV6-5 to TRBJ2-2; perhaps TRBD1 as D (6 bases). Germline CDR1 is MNHEY and CDR2 is SVGAGI. Trimming pared 2 bases from V and 1 base from J, leaving 8 bases between. CDR3 length: 15 amino acids. The CDR3 nucleotides are TGTGCCAGCAGTTACGAGGGACAGAACACCGGGGAGCTGTTTTTT. Translated, it gives CASSYEGQNTGELFF.

The chain uses TRBV30 and TRBJ1-2; D is unclear. The germline V gene has CDR1 GTSNPN and CDR2 SVGIG (reference sequence). There are 16 residues in the CDR3. Trimming shortened V by 0 bases and J by 4 bases, and 18 bases separated the two germline ends. The CDR3 DNA reads as TGTGCCTGGAGTGTACGTCGCCCGACAAATCGCTATGGCTACACCTTC. This codes for CAWSVRRPTNRYGYTF.

This clone was seen a few times. This sequence joins TRBV21-1 and TRBJ2-3; TRBD2, as called in the table, went unchecked against the DNA. TRBV21-1 is recorded as a pseudogene. The CDR3 has 14 residues. The CDR3 nucleotides read TGTGCCAGCAGCAAATGTCCGGCGGGGGATACGCAGTATTTT. As protein: CASSKCPAGDTQYF.

A single count supports this clone. One end of the junction fails to match germline, which may point to a read error. V is TRBV5-6 and J is TRBJ1-1; 11 nucleotides agree with TRBD1. There are 15 residues in the CDR3. Germline V gene lookup returns CDR1 SGHDT and CDR2 YYEEEE. The CDR3 is CASSFGTGGNAEAFF. The CDR3 nucleotides are TGTGCCAGCAGCTTCGGGACAGGGGGGAACGCTGAAGCTTTCTTT. The full variable domain, with the rest looked up from reference TRBV5-6 and TRBJ1-1, is DAGVTQSPTHLIKTRGQQVTLRCSPKSGHDTVSWYQQALGQGPQFIFQYYEEEERQRGNFPDRFSGHQFPNYSSELNVNALLLGDSALYLCASSFGTGGNAEAFFGQGTRLTVV.

This rearrangement joins TRBV9 to TRBJ2-2, with D tentatively TRBD2 (5 bases). CDR1 and CDR2 (germline): SGDLS, YYNGEE. The V end lost 5 bases, the J end lost 3 bases, and 8 bases lay between the germline ends. The CDR3 totals 13 residues. The CDR3 DNA reads as TGTGCCAGCAGAGGGCGGGACACCGGGGAGCTGTTTTTT. This translates into CASRGRDTGELFF.

This clone was found a few times. The rearrangement joins TRBV15 to TRBJ1-2; weak D call: TRBD1 (5 bases). The CDR3 totals 14 residues. CDR1 is LNHNV, CDR2 YYDKDF, per germline (reference sequence). Trimming took 7 bases from V and 4 from J, leaving 16 bases between them. In DNA form, the CDR3 reads TGTGCCACCACATTAAGTGGGGCGAGCTATGGCTACACCTTC. It codes for CATTLSGASYGYTF.

The CDR3 DNA follows: TGCGCCAGCATGCGGGACAGGCCTTTCTACGAGCAGTACTTC. Protein product: CASMRDRPFYEQYF. The rearrangement joins TRBV5-1 to TRBJ2-7, with 8 bases that match TRBD1. J was trimmed by 3 bases and V by 6 bases; bases with no gene match: 8. Germline values: CDR1 SGHRS, CDR2 YFSETQ. The CDR3 length is 14 residues.

The V and J genes are TRBV5-1 and TRBJ2-1, with D tentatively TRBD2 (5 bases). Germline V gene lookup returns CDR1 SGHRS and CDR2 YFSETQ. V dropped 1 base and J dropped 0 bases, with 14 bases sitting between them. CDR3 length equals 17 residues. CDR3 bases: TGCGCCAGCAGCTTGCCGTACGGACTCAGCTCCTACAATGAGCAGTTCTTC. It specifies CASSLPYGLSSYNEQFF.

V gene TRBV6-5 combines with J gene TRBJ2-7, with D tentatively TRBD1 (8 bases). Germline lookup yields CDR1 MNHEY and CDR2 SVGAGI. Trimming pared 8 bases from V and 4 bases from J, leaving 18 bases between. This CDR3 has 14 residues. CDR3 bases: TGTGCCAGCCGCCACAGGGGGGAGGGTTACGAGCAGTACTTC. Its translation: CASRHRGEGYEQYF.

The chain links TRBV10-2 to TRBJ2-1, with 11 bases matching TRBD2. J lost 5 bases, V lost 1 base, and 7 bases had no gene match. This CDR3 region has 17 residues. Germline loops: CDR1 WSHSY, CDR2 SAAADI. The CDR3, as DNA: TGCGCCAGCAGTGAGTTTAGCGGGGGGGCAACTGACAATGAGCAGTTCTTC. It specifies CASSEFSGGATDNEQFF.

The chain is built from TRBV3-1 (or the pseudogene TRBV3-2) and TRBJ1-3; TRBD1 might be the D (5 bases). V was cut by 3 bases and J by 0 bases, with 9 bases left in between. The V gene's germline CDR1 is LGHDT and CDR2 YNNKEL (reference sequence). The CDR3 is 15 amino acids. In nucleotides, the CDR3 is TGTGCCAGCAGCCAGACTAGGGGCTCTGGAAACACCATATATTTT. This sequence encodes CASSQTRGSGNTIYF.

This clone came up a few times. The chain couples TRBV5-1 to TRBJ1-3; unclear D gene. The CDR3 is made up of 15 amino acids. V was shortened by 5 bases and J by 0 bases, with 12 bases between the two germline ends. Germline-derived CDR1 and CDR2 are SGHRS and YFSETQ. CDR3 region: CASRQALNSGNTIYF. The DNA of the CDR3 is TGCGCCAGCAGGCAGGCCCTAAACTCTGGAAACACCATATATTTT.

This clone was counted a single time. The genes are TRBV15 and TRBJ1-1; maybe TRBD1 (5 bases). This CDR3 comprises 14 residues. Trimming removed 1 base at V and 10 bases at J, with 16 bases between. The germline V gene has CDR1 LNHNV and CDR2 YYDKDF (reference sequence). The chain's CDR3 is CATSRGEGKGRAFF. The DNA of the CDR3 is TGTGCCACCAGCAGAGGGGAAGGGAAGGGGCGAGCTTTCTTT.

V usage is TRBV7-6 and J usage is TRBJ2-1, with D possibly TRBD2 on 5 matching bases. The CDR3 is 12 residues long. Germline CDR1 SGHVS, CDR2 FNYEAQ. V gave up 3 bases and J gave up 5 bases, with 5 bases separating them. Here the CDR3 reads CASSFGNNEQFF. In DNA form, the CDR3 reads TGTGCCAGCAGCTTCGGGAACAATGAGCAGTTCTTC.

V is TRBV11-2 and J is TRBJ1-2; no definite D call. This CDR3 comprises 11 residues. V was trimmed by 3 bases and J by 10 bases, leaving 9 bases between them. CDR1 is SGHAT and CDR2 is FQNNGV in the germline V gene. DNA for the CDR3: TGTGCCAGCAGCTTGAGGGCGACCTACACCTTC. Amino acids: CASSLRATYTF.

The chain couples TRBV2 to TRBJ2-3, with 8 positions matching TRBD2. V lost 8 bases and J lost 3; bases outside the gene matches: 7. CDR3 length: 14 residues. CDR1 is SNHLY and CDR2 is FYNNEI in the germline V gene. The CDR3 reads CASGSGTRTDTQYF. CDR3 nucleotides: TGTGCCAGCGGGTCCGGGACTAGGACAGATACGCAGTATTTT. The full variable domain, its missing parts supplied by reference TRBV2 and TRBJ2-3, is EPEVTQTPSHQVTQMGQEVILRCVPISNHLYFYWYRQILGQKVEFLVSFYNNEISEKSEIFDDQFSVERPDGSNFTLKIRSTKLEDSAMYFCASGSGTRTDTQYFGPGTRLTVL.

This clone was seen a single time. The chain joins TRBV30 to TRBJ2-7; the match to TRBD2 covers 8 bases. Germline V gives CDR1 GTSNPN, CDR2 SVGIG (reference sequence). This CDR3 region has 12 residues. V lost 0 bases and J lost 5; bases outside the gene matches: 0. CDR3 DNA sequence: TGTGCCTGGAGTGTAGCGGGGGACGAGCAGTACTTC. Its protein product is CAWSVAGDEQYF.

The chain carries TRBV5-1 and TRBJ2-7; 10 bases are shared with TRBD1. The CDR3 has 16 amino acids. Germline assignment: CDR1 SGHRS and CDR2 YFSETQ. V was clipped by 0 bases and J by 4 bases; unmatched bases: 7. The CDR3 protein is CASSLGSGTGVYEQYF. The CDR3 coding sequence is TGCGCCAGCAGCTTGGGGTCCGGGACAGGGGTGTACGAGCAGTACTTC.

This chain links TRBV9 with TRBJ2-1; D might be TRBD2 (5 bases). Trimming shortened V by 2 bases and J by 4 bases, and 16 bases separated the two germline ends. The CDR3 spans 16 residues. Germline-derived CDR1 and CDR2 are SGDLS and YYNGEE. CDR3 in DNA: TGTGCCAGCAGCGTGATGTTCCTAGCAGGTTACAATGAGCAGTTCTTC. Its protein product is CASSVMFLAGYNEQFF.

The V and J genes are TRBV24-1 and TRBJ2-3, with 9 bases fitting TRBD2. V lost 4 bases to trimming and J lost 3 bases; unmatched junction nucleotides: 7. The CDR3 totals 16 residues. Germline values: CDR1 KGHDR, CDR2 SFDVKD. DNA of the CDR3: TGTGCCACCAGTGACCCCGGGCGGGGGGGGACAGATACGCAGTATTTT. Its protein is CATSDPGRGGTDTQYF.

The rearrangement links TRBV6-5 to TRBJ1-2, with 7 bases matching TRBD1. Trimming removed 6 bases from V and 1 base from J; junction bases left unmatched: 8. CDR3 length: 15 amino acids. In germline, CDR1 is MNHEY, CDR2 SVGAGI. In nucleotides, the CDR3 is TGTGCCAGCAGGGAGGGGGCTTTTCTTAACTATGGCTACACCTTC. This sequence encodes CASREGAFLNYGYTF.